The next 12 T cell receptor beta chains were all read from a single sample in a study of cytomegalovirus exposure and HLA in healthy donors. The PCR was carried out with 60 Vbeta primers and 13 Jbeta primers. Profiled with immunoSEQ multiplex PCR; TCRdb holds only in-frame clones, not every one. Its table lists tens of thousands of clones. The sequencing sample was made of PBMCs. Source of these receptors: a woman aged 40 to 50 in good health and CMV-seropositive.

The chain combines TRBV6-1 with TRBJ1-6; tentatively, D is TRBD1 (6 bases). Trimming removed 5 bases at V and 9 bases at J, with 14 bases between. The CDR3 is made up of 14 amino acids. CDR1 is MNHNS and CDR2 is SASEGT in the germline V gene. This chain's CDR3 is CASSQGSRGSPLHF. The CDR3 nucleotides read TGTGCCAGCAGTCAGGGGTCAAGGGGTTCACCCCTCCACTTT.

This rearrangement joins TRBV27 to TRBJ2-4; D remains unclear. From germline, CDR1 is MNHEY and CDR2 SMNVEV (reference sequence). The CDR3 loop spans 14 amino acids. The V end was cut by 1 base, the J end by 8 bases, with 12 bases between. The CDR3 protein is CASSLYPGSDIQYF. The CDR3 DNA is TGTGCCAGCAGTTTATATCCCGGGTCGGACATTCAGTACTTC.

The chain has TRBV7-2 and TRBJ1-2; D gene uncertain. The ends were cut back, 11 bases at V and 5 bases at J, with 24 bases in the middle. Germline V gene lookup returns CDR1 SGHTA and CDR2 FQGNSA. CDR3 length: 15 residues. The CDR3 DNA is TGTGCCGTCACCCAATGGGGAGGGAGTGGATATGGCTACACCTTC. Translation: CAVTQWGGSGYGYTF.

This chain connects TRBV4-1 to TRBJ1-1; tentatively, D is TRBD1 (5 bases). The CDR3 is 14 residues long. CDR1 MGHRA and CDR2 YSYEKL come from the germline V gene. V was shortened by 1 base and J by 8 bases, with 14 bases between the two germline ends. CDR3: CASSQAGGIPEAFF. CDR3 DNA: TGCGCCAGCAGCCAAGCCGGGGGTATACCAGAAGCTTTCTTT.

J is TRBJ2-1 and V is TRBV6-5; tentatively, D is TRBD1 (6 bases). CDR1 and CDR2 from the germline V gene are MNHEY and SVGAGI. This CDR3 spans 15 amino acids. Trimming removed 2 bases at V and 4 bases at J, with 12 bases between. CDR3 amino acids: CASSYRTEFYNEQFF. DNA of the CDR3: TGTGCCAGCAGTTACCGGACAGAATTTTACAATGAGCAGTTCTTC.

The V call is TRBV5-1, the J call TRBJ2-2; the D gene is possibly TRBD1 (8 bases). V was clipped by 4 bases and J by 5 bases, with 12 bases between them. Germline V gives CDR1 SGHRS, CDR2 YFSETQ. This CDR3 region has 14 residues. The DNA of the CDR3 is TGCGCCAGCAGCGGACAGGGAGGGACCGGGGAGCTGTTTTTT. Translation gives CASSGQGGTGELFF.

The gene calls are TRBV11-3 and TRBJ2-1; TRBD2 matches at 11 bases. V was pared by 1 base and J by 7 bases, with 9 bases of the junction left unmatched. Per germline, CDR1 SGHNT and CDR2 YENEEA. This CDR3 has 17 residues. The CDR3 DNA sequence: TGTGCCAGCAGCTTAGCCTTCGTAGCGGGAGGGCGAAATGAGCAGTTCTTC. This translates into CASSLAFVAGGRNEQFF.

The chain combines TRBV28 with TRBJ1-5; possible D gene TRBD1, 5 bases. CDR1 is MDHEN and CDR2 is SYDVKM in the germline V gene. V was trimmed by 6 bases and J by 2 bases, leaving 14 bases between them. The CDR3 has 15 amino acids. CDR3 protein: CASRVPGGGNQPQHF. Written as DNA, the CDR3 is TGTGCCAGCAGAGTGCCGGGGGGGGGCAATCAGCCCCAGCATTTT.

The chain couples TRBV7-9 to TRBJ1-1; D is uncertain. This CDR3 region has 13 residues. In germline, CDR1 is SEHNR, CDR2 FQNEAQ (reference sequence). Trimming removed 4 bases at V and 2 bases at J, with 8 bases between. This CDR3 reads CASSSNPNTEAFF. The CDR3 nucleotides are TGTGCCAGCAGCTCTAACCCTAACACTGAAGCTTTCTTT.

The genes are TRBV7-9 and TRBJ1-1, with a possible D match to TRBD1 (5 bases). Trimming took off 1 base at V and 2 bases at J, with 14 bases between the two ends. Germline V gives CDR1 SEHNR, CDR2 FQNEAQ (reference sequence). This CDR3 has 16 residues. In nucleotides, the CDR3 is TGTGCCAGCAGCTTAGGCCCAGGGTATCAAAACACTGAAGCTTTCTTT. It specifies CASSLGPGYQNTEAFF.

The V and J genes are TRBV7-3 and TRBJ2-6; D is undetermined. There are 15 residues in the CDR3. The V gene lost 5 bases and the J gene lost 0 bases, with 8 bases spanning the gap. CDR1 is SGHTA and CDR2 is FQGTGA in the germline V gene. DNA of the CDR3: TGTGCCAGCAGCCCCCCCGGCTCTGGGGCCAACGTCCTGACTTTC. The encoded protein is CASSPPGSGANVLTF.

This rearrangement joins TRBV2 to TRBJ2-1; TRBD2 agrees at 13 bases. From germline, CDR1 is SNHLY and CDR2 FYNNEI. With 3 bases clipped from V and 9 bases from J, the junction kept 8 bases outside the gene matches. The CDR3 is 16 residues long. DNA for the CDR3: TGTGCCAGCAGTGAGGGGGGGACTAGCGGGGTCGGTGAGCAGTTCTTC. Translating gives CASSEGGTSGVGEQFF. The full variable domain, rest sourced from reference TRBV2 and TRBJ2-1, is EPEVTQTPSHQVTQMGQEVILRCVPISNHLYFYWYRQILGQKVEFLVSFYNNEISEKSEIFDDQFSVERPDGSNFTLKIRSTKLEDSAMYFCASSEGGTSGVGEQFFGPGTRLTVL.